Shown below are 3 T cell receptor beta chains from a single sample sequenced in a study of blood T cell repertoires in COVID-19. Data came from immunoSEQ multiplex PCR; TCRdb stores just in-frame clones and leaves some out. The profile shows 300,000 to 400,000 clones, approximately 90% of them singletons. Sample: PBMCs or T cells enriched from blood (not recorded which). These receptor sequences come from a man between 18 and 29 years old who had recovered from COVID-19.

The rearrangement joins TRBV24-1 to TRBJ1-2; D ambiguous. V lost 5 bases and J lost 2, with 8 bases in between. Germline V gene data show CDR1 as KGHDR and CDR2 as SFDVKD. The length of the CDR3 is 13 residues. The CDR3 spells CATSGAGNYGYTF. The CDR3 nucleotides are TGTGCCACCAGTGGGGCGGGAAACTATGGCTACACCTTC.

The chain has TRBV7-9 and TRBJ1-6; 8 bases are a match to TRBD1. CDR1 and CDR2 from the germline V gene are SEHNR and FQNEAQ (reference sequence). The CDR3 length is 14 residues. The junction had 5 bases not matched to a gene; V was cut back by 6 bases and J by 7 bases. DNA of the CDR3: TGTGCCAGCAGAGCCGACAGGGGAAATTCACCCCTCCACTTT. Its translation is CASRADRGNSPLHF.

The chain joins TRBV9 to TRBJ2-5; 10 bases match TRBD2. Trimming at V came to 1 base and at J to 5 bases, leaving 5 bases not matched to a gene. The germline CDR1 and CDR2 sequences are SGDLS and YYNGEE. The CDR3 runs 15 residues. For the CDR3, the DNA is TGTGCCAGCAGCGTACTAGCGGGGGATGGGGAGACCCAGTACTTC. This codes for CASSVLAGDGETQYF.